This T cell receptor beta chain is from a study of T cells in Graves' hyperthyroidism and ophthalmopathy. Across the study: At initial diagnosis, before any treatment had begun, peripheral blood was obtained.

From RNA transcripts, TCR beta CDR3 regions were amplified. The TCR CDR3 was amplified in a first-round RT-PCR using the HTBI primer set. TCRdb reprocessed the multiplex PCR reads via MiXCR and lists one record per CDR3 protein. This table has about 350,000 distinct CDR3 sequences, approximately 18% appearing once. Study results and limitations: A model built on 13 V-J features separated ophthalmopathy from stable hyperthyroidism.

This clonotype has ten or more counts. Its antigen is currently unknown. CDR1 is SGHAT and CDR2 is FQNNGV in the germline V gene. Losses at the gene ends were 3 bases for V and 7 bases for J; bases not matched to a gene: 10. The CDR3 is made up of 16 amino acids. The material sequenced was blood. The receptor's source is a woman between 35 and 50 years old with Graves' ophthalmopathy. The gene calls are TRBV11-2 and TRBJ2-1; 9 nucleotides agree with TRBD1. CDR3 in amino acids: CASSLTGGGRENEQFF. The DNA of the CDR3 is TGTGCCAGCAGCTTGACAGGGGGTGGTCGGGAAAATGAGCAGTTCTTC.